The 12 T cell receptor beta chains given below trace back to one sample, sequenced in a study of T cell responses to AZD1222 COVID-19 vaccine. Sequencing was performed with immunoSEQ multiplex PCR; in TCRdb, only in-frame clones are kept and a portion is missing. This table holds some 150,000 clones, about nine tenths found once. The material sequenced was peripheral blood, taken 28 days after the second AZD1222 dose. Receptors originate from an adult who received the AZD1222 COVID-19 vaccine.

The chain carries TRBV7-9 and TRBJ1-2; D remains ambiguous. CDR3 length: 14 residues. V shed 5 bases and J shed 5 bases, with 15 bases lying between them. Germline loops: CDR1 SEHNR, CDR2 FQNEAQ (reference sequence). The CDR3 coding sequence is TGTGCCAGCAGCCCCAAAGCCGGCTTATATGGCTACACCTTC. Its translation: CASSPKAGLYGYTF.

The chain carries TRBV6-2 or TRBV6-3 and TRBJ2-3; perhaps TRBD2 as D (6 bases). The CDR3 is 20 residues long. CDR1 is MNHEY and CDR2 is SVGEGT in the germline V gene. V was cut by 2 bases and J by 1 base, with 25 bases left in between. Here the CDR3 DNA reads TGTGCCAGCAGTTACGGGACCCAGGCATTGTGGGGACTTGGCACAGATACGCAGTATTTT. Translation gives CASSYGTQALWGLGTDTQYF.

The chain uses TRBV29-1 and TRBJ1-1, with D possibly matching TRBD1 (5 bases). The CDR3 runs to 14 residues. Per the germline V gene, CDR1 is SQVTM and CDR2 is ANQGSEA. V was pared by 1 base and J by 2 bases, with 11 bases between. The CDR3 is CSVEGGEVNTEAFF. CDR3 nucleotide sequence: TGCAGCGTTGAAGGAGGGGAGGTTAACACTGAAGCTTTCTTT.

V is TRBV9 and J is TRBJ1-1, with a weak D call TRBD1 (5 bases). CDR1 and CDR2 (germline): SGDLS, YYNGEE. Trimming shortened V by 0 bases and J by 1 base, and 16 bases separated the two germline ends. CDR3 length: 17 amino acids. The CDR3 DNA reads TGTGCCAGCAGCGTAGAGGCAGGGACCCCCCCGAACACTGAAGCTTTCTTT. Its translation: CASSVEAGTPPNTEAFF.

The V and J genes are TRBV7-8 and TRBJ2-2, with D unclear. V lost 5 bases to trimming and J lost 6 bases, with 13 bases between them. The length of the CDR3 is 14 residues. CDR1 is SGHVS, CDR2 FQNEAQ, per germline. The CDR3 here is CASSPARIAGELFF. CDR3 sequence (DNA): TGTGCCAGCAGCCCAGCAAGGATTGCCGGGGAGCTGTTTTTT. The complete variable domain, with remaining parts taken from reference TRBV7-8 and TRBJ2-2, reads GAGVSQSPRYKVAKRGQDVALRCDPISGHVSLFWYQQALGQGPEFLTYFQNEAQLDKSGLPSDRFFAERPEGSVSTLKIQRTQQEDSAVYLCASSPARIAGELFFGEGSRLTVL.

The chain recombines TRBV24-1 with TRBJ2-3; TRBD2 agrees at 8 bases. The CDR3 length is 14 residues. Germline V CDR1 and CDR2: KGHDR, SFDVKD. J was trimmed by 0 bases and V by 7 bases; bases with no gene match: 2. CDR3 DNA sequence: TGTGCCACCAGGGCTAGCGGGAGCACAGATACGCAGTATTTT. Its translation: CATRASGSTDTQYF.

CDR3 in amino acids: CASSSRLDEQFF. CDR3 DNA: TGTGCCAGCAGCTCGAGACTTGATGAGCAGTTCTTC. The chain employs TRBV11-3 and TRBJ2-1, with D unresolved. This CDR3 contains 12 residues. V shed 4 bases and J shed 8 bases, with 9 bases lying between them. CDR1 and CDR2 from the germline V gene are SGHNT and YENEEA.

The CDR3 region has the DNA TGTGCCAGCAGCTTAGGCCAGCGGAGCCACAATGAGCAGTTCTTC. Protein sequence: CASSLGQRSHNEQFF. This chain links TRBV11-1 with TRBJ2-1; tentatively, D is TRBD2 (5 bases). This CDR3 region has 15 residues. V was clipped by 1 base and J by 5 bases, with 12 bases between them. CDR1 SGHAT and CDR2 FQDESV come from the germline V gene (reference sequence).

This sequence joins TRBV28 and TRBJ2-1; no reliable D call. Germline CDR1 and CDR2: MDHEN and SYDVKM. The CDR3 is 14 amino acids. V lost 2 bases and J 4 bases, leaving 9 bases between the germline ends. CDR3 region: CASSLRVEYNEQFF. The CDR3 bases are TGTGCCAGCAGTTTAAGAGTAGAGTACAATGAGCAGTTCTTC.

This sequence joins TRBV6-2 or TRBV6-3 and TRBJ2-3; 10 nucleotides align to TRBD2. After removal of 2 bases from V and 2 bases from J, the junction contained 7 bases not matched to a gene. Germline assignment: CDR1 MNHEY and CDR2 SVGEGT. CDR3 length equals 17 residues. The CDR3 DNA reads TGTGCCAGCAGTTACGAAGTTGGACTAGCGGACACAGATACGCAGTATTTT. It specifies CASSYEVGLADTDTQYF.

The genes are TRBV29-1 and TRBJ2-7; a weak D match, TRBD1 (6 bases). This CDR3 contains 16 residues. Trimming took 2 bases from V and 5 from J, leaving 22 bases between them. The germline CDR1 and CDR2 sequences are SQVTM and ANQGSEA. CDR3 loop: CSVENDRWPLRHEQYF. In DNA, the CDR3 is TGCAGCGTTGAAAACGACAGGTGGCCATTGAGGCACGAGCAGTACTTC.

The chain has TRBV7-9 and TRBJ1-2; D perhaps matches TRBD1 (5 bases). The V gene's germline CDR1 is SEHNR and CDR2 FQNEAQ (reference sequence). CDR3 length: 14 residues. The ends were cut back, 5 bases at V and 2 bases at J, with 12 bases in the middle. CDR3 region: CASSPRGGNYGYTF. CDR3 nucleotides: TGTGCCAGCAGCCCCCGGGGGGGGAACTATGGCTACACCTTC. Based on the CDR3 plus reference TRBV7-9 and TRBJ1-2, the full variable domain is DTGVSQNPRHKITKRGQNVTFRCDPISEHNRLYWYRQTLGQGPEFLTYFQNEAQLEKSRLLSDRFSAERPKGSFSTLEIQRTEQGDSAMYLCASSPRGGNYGYTFGSGTRLTVV.